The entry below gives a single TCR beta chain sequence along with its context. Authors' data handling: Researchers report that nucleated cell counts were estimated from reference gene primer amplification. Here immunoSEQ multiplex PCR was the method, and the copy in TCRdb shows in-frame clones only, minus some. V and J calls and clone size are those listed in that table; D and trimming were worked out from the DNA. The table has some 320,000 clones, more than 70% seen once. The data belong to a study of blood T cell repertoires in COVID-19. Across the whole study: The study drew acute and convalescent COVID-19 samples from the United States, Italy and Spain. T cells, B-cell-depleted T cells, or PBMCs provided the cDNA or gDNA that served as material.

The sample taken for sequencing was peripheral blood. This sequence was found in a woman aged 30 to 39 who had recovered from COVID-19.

Written as DNA, the CDR3 is TGTGCCTGGACTACAGGGGTAGGAGAAAAACTGTTTTTT. It yields the protein CAWTTGVGEKLFF. This rearrangement joins TRBV30 to TRBJ1-4; TRBD1 matches at 7 bases. The CDR3 spans 13 residues. The junction had 7 bases not matched to a gene; V was cut back by 4 bases and J by 8 bases. Per the germline V gene, CDR1 is GTSNPN and CDR2 is SVGIG (reference sequence).